Listed below are T cell receptor beta chains from one sample, sequenced in a study of T cell responses to AZD1222 COVID-19 vaccine. Here immunoSEQ multiplex PCR was the method, and the copy in TCRdb shows in-frame clones only, minus some. This table has about 130,000 clones, approximately 93% appearing once. Sequencing was performed on peripheral blood, taken on day 0 of AZD1222 vaccination. These receptors were collected from an adult in good health. CDR3s leave out the opening cysteine and the closing phenylalanine or tryptophan. Fields, in order: J gene, V gene, CDR3 protein.

>TRBJ2-7|TRBV5-6
ASSFTGSYEQY
>TRBJ2-3|TRBV18
ASSPPRHTDTQY
>TRBJ1-2|TRBV6-5
ASRSGTGNRDGYT
>TRBJ2-1|TRBV24-1
ATSDTGTLGGDEQF
>TRBJ1-1|TRBV15
ATSGDREKDTEAF
>TRBJ1-1|TRBV7-8
ASSQREITRGNTEAF
>TRBJ2-7|TRBV7-9
ASSSRTRREQY
>TRBJ2-7|TRBV5-5
ASSLAQGAHEQY
>TRBJ1-2|TRBV11-2
ASSSPRTPYYGYT
>TRBJ1-2|TRBV30
AWEEANYGYT
>TRBJ1-3|TRBV6-6
ASTLTLTANTIY
>TRBJ1-2|TRBV11-2
ASSPTPSSGRYGYT
>TRBJ1-1|TRBV12-3/TRBV12-4
ASTVNTEAF
>TRBJ1-5|TRBV19
ASSISGVRNQPQH
>TRBJ2-5|TRBV9
ASSVGQGGETQY
>TRBJ2-7|TRBV18
ASSPRDRGYEQY
>TRBJ2-5|TRBV5-4
ASSLGGDRVLETQY
>TRBJ2-5|TRBV10-1
ASSDKLGETQY
>TRBJ2-3|TRBV7-9
ASSPDISAQY
>TRBJ1-1|TRBV10-3
AISRDRNTEAF
>TRBJ1-4|TRBV19
ASSRTGGAYVDEKLF
>TRBJ1-1|TRBV19
ASSSRDLSQGTEAF
>TRBJ1-5|TRBV27
ASGGGGNQPQH
>TRBJ2-7|TRBV12-5
ASGLTPGEQY
>TRBJ2-3|TRBV30
AWSGKGTDTQY
>TRBJ2-3|TRBV5-1
ASTDIPTDTQY
>TRBJ1-1|TRBV12-3/TRBV12-4
ATTRRGGAF
>TRBJ1-1|TRBV7-9
ASSQARFRGARSNTEAF
>TRBJ1-1|TRBV6-1
ASSELGGRSTEAF
>TRBJ2-3|TRBV24-1
ATSDLTTDTQY
>TRBJ1-3|TRBV11-2
ASSFPQRYSGNTIY
>TRBJ2-7|TRBV7-6
ASSLAPDLSYEQY
>TRBJ2-3|TRBV14
ASSPAADTQY
>TRBJ2-3|TRBV11-2
ASRYGGSTDTQY
>TRBJ2-1|TRBV2
ASKLVVYNEQF
>TRBJ1-2|TRBV7-2
ASSLGGYNYGYT
>TRBJ2-2|TRBV12-3/TRBV12-4
ASSFDYTGELF
>TRBJ2-7|TRBV2
ASNTGSSYEQY
>TRBJ1-1|TRBV13
ASSLGQVFGEAF
>TRBJ2-5|TRBV11-3
ASSLDSRWETQY
>TRBJ1-1|TRBV6-6
ASSYNQNTEAF
>TRBJ2-7|TRBV3-1/TRBV3-2
ASSQGYRGHEQY
>TRBJ1-6|TRBV30
AWSKGVYNSPLH
>TRBJ2-1|TRBV7-9
ASSELRDRGKNEQF
>TRBJ1-6|TRBV10-3
ATRSPGQGNSPLH
>TRBJ1-5|TRBV5-8
ASSLLENQPQH
>TRBJ1-6|TRBV2
ASSGSTGYGSPLH
>TRBJ1-5|TRBV7-9
ASSVGGDNQPQH
>TRBJ2-7|TRBV6-1
ASSEQWGSSYEQY
>TRBJ2-7|TRBV7-5
ARSLFRPDGSYEQY
>TRBJ2-2|TRBV9
ARRVGGGTGELF
>TRBJ1-4|TRBV7-2
ASSLDSATNEKLF
>TRBJ2-5|TRBV7-6
ASSLVVEQETQY
>TRBJ1-6|TRBV6-5
ASTPGYGRRSPLH